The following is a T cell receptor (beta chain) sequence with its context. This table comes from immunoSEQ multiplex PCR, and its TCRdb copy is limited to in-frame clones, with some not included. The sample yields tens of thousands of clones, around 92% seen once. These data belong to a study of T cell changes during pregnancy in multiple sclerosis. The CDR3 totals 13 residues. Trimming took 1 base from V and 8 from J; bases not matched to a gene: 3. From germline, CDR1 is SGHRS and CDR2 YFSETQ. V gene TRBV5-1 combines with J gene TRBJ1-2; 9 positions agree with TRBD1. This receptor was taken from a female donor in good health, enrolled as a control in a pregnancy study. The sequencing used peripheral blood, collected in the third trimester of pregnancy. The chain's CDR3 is CASSLRDREGYTF. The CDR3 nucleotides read TGCGCCAGCAGCTTGAGGGACAGGGAGGGCTACACCTTC.